The 20 T cell receptor beta chains listed next were all sequenced from one sample in a study of T-cell reconstitution after alpha-beta-depleted transplantation in children. Researchers prepared the TCRbeta library using unique molecular identifiers, the study reports. A single record per CDR3 protein comes from TCRdb applying MiXCR to the PCR reads. The data show roughly 500,000 distinct CDR3 sequences, about a sixth seen once. The specimen was PBMCs from the stem cell graft donor, collected from the stem cell graft. The receptor set was obtained from a human donor who donated a stem cell graft to a child with acute lymphoblastic leukemia.

This chain joins TRBV6-2 or TRBV6-3 and TRBJ1-5; tentatively, D is TRBD1 (6 bases). V was shortened by 2 bases and J by 4 bases, with 9 bases between the two germline ends. Germline assignment: CDR1 MNHEY and CDR2 SVGEGT. The CDR3 has 14 residues. This CDR3 reads CASSYGTHNQPQHF. The DNA for the CDR3 is TGTGCCAGCAGTTACGGGACACATAATCAGCCCCAGCATTTT.

This clonotype occurred a few times. This rearrangement joins TRBV20-1 to TRBJ2-1; D may be TRBD1 or TRBD2 (6 bases each). Germline V gene lookup returns CDR1 DFQATT and CDR2 SNEGSKA (reference sequence). This CDR3 comprises 13 residues. The V gene lost 8 bases and the J gene lost 7 bases, with 18 bases spanning the gap. CDR3 region: CSISGGRGNEQFF. The DNA of the CDR3 is TGCAGTATCTCCGGGGGCCGTGGGAATGAGCAGTTCTTC.

Of note for this clonotype: A read error may produce the germline difference seen at one junction end. V and J are TRBV5-1 and TRBJ1-1; D is ambiguous. Germline lookup yields CDR1 SGHRS and CDR2 YFSETQ. The CDR3 loop spans 15 amino acids. Here the CDR3 DNA reads TGCGACAGCAGCGTTGTGGGAGGAGGAAGTACTGAAGCTTTCTTT. Protein sequence: CDSSVVGGGSTEAFF.

In this sample, this clonotype turned up a few times. This sequence joins TRBV13 and TRBJ1-4, with D possibly TRBD1 on 5 matching bases. CDR1 is PRHDT, CDR2 FYEKMQ, per germline (reference sequence). This CDR3 is 17 amino acids long. Between the trimmed V and J ends, which lost 3 bases and 6 bases, there was a span of 20 bases. The chain's CDR3 is CASSFSGLAGVDEKLFF. The CDR3 DNA sequence: TGTGCCAGCAGCTTCTCGGGACTAGCGGGAGTAGATGAAAAACTGTTTTTT.

The genes are TRBV5-6 and TRBJ2-7, with a possible D match to TRBD1 (6 bases). The CDR3 contains 16 residues. In germline, CDR1 is SGHDT, CDR2 YYEEEE. Trimming shortened V by 4 bases and J by 3 bases, and 20 bases separated the two germline ends. CDR3 loop: CASSLGLDSLLYEQYF. The CDR3 DNA reads as TGTGCCAGCAGCCTTGGACTGGACAGTCTCCTCTACGAGCAGTACTTC.

This clonotype was seen many times. In DNA, the CDR3 is TGCGCCAGCAGCTGGGACCCGCGCTCCTACGAGCAGTACTTC. It specifies CASSWDPRSYEQYF. The chain combines TRBV5-1 with TRBJ2-7, with D perhaps given as TRBD1 or TRBD2 (5 bases each). The CDR3 has 14 amino acids. Germline-derived CDR1 and CDR2 are SGHRS and YFSETQ. The germline V and J ends were trimmed by 3 bases and 0 bases, with 10 bases remaining between them.

This clonotype came up a few times. This chain connects TRBV20-1 to TRBJ1-4; D is ambiguous. Trimming pared 0 bases from V and 7 bases from J, leaving 9 bases between. The CDR3 consists of 13 residues. Germline V lookup: CDR1 DFQATT, CDR2 SNEGSKA (reference sequence). The CDR3 DNA is TGCAGTGCTAGAGACGGAAACAGTGAAAAACTGTTTTTT. It specifies CSARDGNSEKLFF.

This clonotype was observed a few times. This CDR3 is CATSTPFGERLYYDYGYTF. The CDR3 DNA is TGTGCCACCAGCACCCCGTTTGGGGAACGACTATACTATGACTATGGCTACACCTTC. The V gene is TRBV15, the J gene TRBJ1-2; D uncertain. Germline-derived CDR1 and CDR2 are LNHNV and YYDKDF (reference sequence). Trimming pared 4 bases from V and 3 bases from J, leaving 27 bases between. There are 19 residues in the CDR3.

The V and J genes are TRBV4-1 and TRBJ1-1; weak D call: TRBD1 (6 bases). The CDR3 is 16 residues long. The V and J ends lost 4 bases and 0 bases respectively, with 15 bases between them. The germline gives CDR1 MGHRA, CDR2 YSYEKL. The CDR3 region has the DNA TGCGCCAGCAGCCTCAACCAGGGGACGATGAACACTGAAGCTTTCTTT. Protein sequence: CASSLNQGTMNTEAFF.

V and J are TRBV6-2 or TRBV6-3 and TRBJ2-7; perhaps TRBD1 as D (6 bases). CDR1 is MNHEY and CDR2 is SVGEGT in the germline V gene. The CDR3 is 13 residues long. V shed 6 bases and J shed 7 bases, with 16 bases lying between them. In nucleotides, the CDR3 is TGTGCCAGCAGCGTCACAGGGCCCCTTGAGCAGTACTTC. This gives the protein CASSVTGPLEQYF.

This clonotype turned up a few times. The chain combines TRBV5-1 with TRBJ2-7, with TRBD2 matching 9 bases. CDR1 is SGHRS, CDR2 YFSETQ, per germline. This CDR3 is 14 amino acids long. J lost 5 bases, V lost 3 bases, and 6 bases had no gene match. The CDR3 sequence is CASSSIAGADEQYF. For the CDR3, the DNA is TGCGCCAGCAGCTCAATAGCGGGAGCCGACGAGCAGTACTTC. Full variable domain (rest looked up from reference TRBV5-1 and TRBJ2-7): KAGVTQTPRYLIKTRGQQVTLSCSPISGHRSVSWYQQTPGQGLQFLFEYFSETQRNKGNFPGRFSGRQFSNSRSEMNVSTLELGDSALYLCASSSIAGADEQYFGPGTRLTVT.

This clonotype was found a few times. The CDR3 DNA is TGTGCCAGCAGTTTAGGGCTGGGGGCGCGTCAGCCCCAGCATTTT. This codes for CASSLGLGARQPQHF. The rearrangement uses TRBV12-3 or TRBV12-4 and TRBJ1-5; maybe TRBD1 (6 bases). The ends were cut back, 1 base at V and 6 bases at J, with 13 bases in the middle. This CDR3 is built from 15 residues.

The rearrangement links TRBV20-1 to TRBJ1-6; a weak D match, TRBD1 (5 bases). Germline lookup yields CDR1 DFQATT and CDR2 SNEGSKA (reference sequence). V dropped 0 bases and J dropped 6 bases, with 6 bases sitting between them. The CDR3 spans 13 residues. DNA of the CDR3: TGCAGTGCTAGAGAACAGGTTAATTCACCCCTCCACTTT. Translation: CSAREQVNSPLHF.

The rearrangement links TRBV12-3 or TRBV12-4 to TRBJ2-1; 7 bases map to TRBD1. CDR3 length: 15 residues. Trimming took 6 bases from V and 2 from J; bases not matched to a gene: 7. The CDR3 DNA reads as TGTGCCAGCAGGCCGACAGGGACGCCCTACAATGAGCAGTTCTTC. Its translation: CASRPTGTPYNEQFF.

In regard to this clonotype: The CDR3 does not close with the conserved phenylalanine or tryptophan, likely indicating a read error. The chain uses TRBV29-1 and TRBJ2-1; 7 bases agree with TRBD1. This CDR3 has 13 amino acids. The germline V gene has CDR1 SQVTM and CDR2 ANQGSEA. Germline trimming cut 6 bases from V and 2 bases from J; bases unmatched to any gene: 4. The CDR3 DNA reads TGCAGCGTGCAAACAGGGGCCTACAATGAGCAGTTCTCC. This sequence encodes CSVQTGAYNEQFS.

This clonotype occurred a few times. The rearrangement uses TRBV24-1 and TRBJ2-7; 11 nucleotides line up with TRBD1. CDR1 is KGHDR and CDR2 is SFDVKD in the germline V gene. The CDR3 contains 15 residues. Trimming took 6 bases from V and 4 from J; bases not matched to a gene: 7. The CDR3 region is CATSTWTGGRYEQYF. The CDR3 DNA is TGTGCCACCAGTACCTGGACAGGGGGCAGATACGAGCAGTACTTC.

This clonotype has a handful of counts. V is TRBV7-9 and J is TRBJ2-7, with D perhaps TRBD2 (6 bases). Trimming took 5 bases from V and 7 from J, leaving 18 bases between them. The CDR3 is 14 residues long. CDR1 and CDR2 (germline): SEHNR, FQNEAQ (reference sequence). The CDR3 loop reads CASSAGGDSGEQYF. CDR3 nucleotides: TGTGCCAGCAGCGCAGGCGGGGACTCTGGGGAGCAGTACTTC.

This clonotype was observed a handful of times. This chain connects TRBV18 to TRBJ2-3; unclear D gene. Per germline, CDR1 KGHSH and CDR2 LQKENI. Between the trimmed V and J ends, which lost 0 bases and 0 bases, there was a span of 4 bases. This CDR3 region has 14 residues. Here the CDR3 DNA reads TGTGCCAGCTCACCACCAGTCAGCACAGATACGCAGTATTTT. Amino acids: CASSPPVSTDTQYF.

The chain is built from TRBV9 and TRBJ1-4; D might be TRBD1 (6 bases). CDR1 is SGDLS, CDR2 YYNGEE, per germline. The CDR3 loop spans 16 amino acids. The V end lost 4 bases, the J end lost 0 bases, and 13 bases lay between the germline ends. The CDR3 loop is CASSPRQDATNEKLFF. The CDR3 DNA follows: TGTGCCAGCAGCCCGAGACAGGACGCAACTAATGAAAAACTGTTTTTT.

Ten or more counts support this clonotype. The rearrangement links TRBV5-1 to TRBJ1-2, with TRBD1 identical over 8 bases. This CDR3 spans 14 amino acids. Germline V gene lookup returns CDR1 SGHRS and CDR2 YFSETQ. V dropped 4 bases and J dropped 2; count of bases not matched to a gene: 4. CDR3 nucleotide sequence: TGCGCCAGCAGCGGGGGACAGGCCAACTATGGCTACACCTTC. Protein: CASSGGQANYGYTF.